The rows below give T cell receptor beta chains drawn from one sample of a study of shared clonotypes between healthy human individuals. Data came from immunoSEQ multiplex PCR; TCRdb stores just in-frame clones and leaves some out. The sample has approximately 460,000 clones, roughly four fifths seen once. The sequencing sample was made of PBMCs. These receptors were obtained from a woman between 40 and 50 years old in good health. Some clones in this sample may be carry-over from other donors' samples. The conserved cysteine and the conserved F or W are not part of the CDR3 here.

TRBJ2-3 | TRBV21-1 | ASSPRTFVGPTDTQY
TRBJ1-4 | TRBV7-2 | ASSLAPQGVAEKLF
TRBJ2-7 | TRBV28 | ASSLRQGAQY
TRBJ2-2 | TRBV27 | ATNPPRQGNTGELF
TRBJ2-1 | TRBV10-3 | AISELRDEQF
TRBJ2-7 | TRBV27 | ASSTRDGRDEQY
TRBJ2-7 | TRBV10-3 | AIRRTSGSWEQY
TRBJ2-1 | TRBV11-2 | ASSRDSGTYNEQF
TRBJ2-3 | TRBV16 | ASSQSRTSGHTDTQY
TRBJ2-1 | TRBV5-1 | ASSLAGGVRDEQF
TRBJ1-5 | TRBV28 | ASSIQGGDQPQH
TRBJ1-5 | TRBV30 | AWSTTGGQPQH
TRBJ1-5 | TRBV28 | ASSRVDRDHQPQH
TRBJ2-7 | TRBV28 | ASSPRGSSYEQY